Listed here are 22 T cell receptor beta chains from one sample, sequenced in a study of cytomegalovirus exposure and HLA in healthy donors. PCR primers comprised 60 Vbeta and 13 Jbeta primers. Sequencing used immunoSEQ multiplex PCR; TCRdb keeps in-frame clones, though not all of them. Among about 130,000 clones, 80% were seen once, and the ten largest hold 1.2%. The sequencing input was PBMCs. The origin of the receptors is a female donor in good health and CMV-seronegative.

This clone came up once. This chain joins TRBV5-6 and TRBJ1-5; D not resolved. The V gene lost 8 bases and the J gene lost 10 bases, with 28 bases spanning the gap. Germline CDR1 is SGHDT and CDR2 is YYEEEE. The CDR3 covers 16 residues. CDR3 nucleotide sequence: TGTGCCAGGCAACCTGGAAAAGCCGTTAGCCCTCGACCCCAGCATTTT. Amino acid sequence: CARQPGKAVSPRPQHF.

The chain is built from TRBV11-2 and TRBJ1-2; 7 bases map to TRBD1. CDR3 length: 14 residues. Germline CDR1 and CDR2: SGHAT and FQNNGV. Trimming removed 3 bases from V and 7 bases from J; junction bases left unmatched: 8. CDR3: CASSLNRQGTGYTF. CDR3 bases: TGTGCCAGCAGCTTGAACCGACAGGGCACTGGCTACACCTTC.

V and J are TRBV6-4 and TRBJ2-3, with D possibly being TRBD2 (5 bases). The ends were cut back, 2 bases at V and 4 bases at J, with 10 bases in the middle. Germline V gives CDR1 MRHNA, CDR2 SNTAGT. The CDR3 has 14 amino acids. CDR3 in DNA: TGTGCCAGCAGTGACGCGGGCGTTGCAGATACGCAGTATTTT. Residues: CASSDAGVADTQYF.

The CDR3, as DNA: TGTGCCATCAGTGCCGGGACTAGCGGGGTCTACAATGAGCAGTTCTTC. Amino acid sequence: CAISAGTSGVYNEQFF. This chain uses TRBV10-3 with TRBJ2-1, with 13 bases aligning to TRBD2. V shed 4 bases and J 3 bases; nucleotides not matched to a gene: 3. There are 16 residues in the CDR3. Germline-derived CDR1 and CDR2 are ENHRY and SYGVKD.

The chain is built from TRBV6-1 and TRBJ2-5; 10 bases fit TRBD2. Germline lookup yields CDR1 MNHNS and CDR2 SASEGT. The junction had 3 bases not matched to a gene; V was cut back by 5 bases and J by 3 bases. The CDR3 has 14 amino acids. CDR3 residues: CASSSGGAEETQYF. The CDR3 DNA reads TGTGCCAGCAGTAGCGGGGGGGCGGAAGAGACCCAGTACTTC.

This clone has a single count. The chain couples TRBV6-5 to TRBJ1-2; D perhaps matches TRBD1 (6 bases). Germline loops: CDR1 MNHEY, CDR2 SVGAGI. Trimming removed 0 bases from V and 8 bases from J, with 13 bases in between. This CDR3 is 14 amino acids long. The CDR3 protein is CASSYSGGRRGYTF. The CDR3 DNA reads TGTGCCAGCAGTTACTCGGGGGGGCGCCGAGGCTACACCTTC.

For the CDR3, the DNA is TGTGCCAGCAGCTCGAGAGAATACACTGAAGCTTTCTTT. This encodes CASSSREYTEAFF. The V gene is TRBV11-2, the J gene TRBJ1-1; D uncertain. CDR3 length: 13 amino acids. In germline, CDR1 is SGHAT, CDR2 FQNNGV. V was cut by 4 bases and J by 3 bases, with 9 bases left in between.

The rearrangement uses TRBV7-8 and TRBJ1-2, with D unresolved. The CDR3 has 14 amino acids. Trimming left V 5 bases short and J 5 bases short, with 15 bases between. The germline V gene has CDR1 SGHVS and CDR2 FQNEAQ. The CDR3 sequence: CASSQNGVGYGYTF. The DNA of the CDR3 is TGTGCCAGCAGCCAAAACGGGGTGGGGTATGGCTACACCTTC.

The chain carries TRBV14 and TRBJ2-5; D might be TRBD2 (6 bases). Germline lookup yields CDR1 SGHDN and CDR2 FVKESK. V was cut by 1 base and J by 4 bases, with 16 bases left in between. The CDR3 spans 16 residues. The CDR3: CASSQGTRTIRETQYF. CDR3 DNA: TGTGCCAGCAGCCAAGGGACTCGGACTATTAGAGAGACCCAGTACTTC.

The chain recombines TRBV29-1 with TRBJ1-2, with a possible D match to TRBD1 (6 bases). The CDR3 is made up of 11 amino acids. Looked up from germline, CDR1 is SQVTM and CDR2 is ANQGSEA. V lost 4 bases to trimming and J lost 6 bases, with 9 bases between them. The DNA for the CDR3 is TGCAGCGTTGTAGGGGGTGATGGCTACACCTTC. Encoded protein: CSVVGGDGYTF.

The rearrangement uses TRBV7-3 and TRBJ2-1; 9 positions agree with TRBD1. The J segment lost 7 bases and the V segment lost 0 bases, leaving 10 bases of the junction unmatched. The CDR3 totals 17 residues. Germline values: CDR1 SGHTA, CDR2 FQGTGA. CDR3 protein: CASSLTPWDRVGNEQFF. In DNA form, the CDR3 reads TGTGCCAGCAGCTTAACTCCCTGGGACAGGGTAGGGAATGAGCAGTTCTTC.

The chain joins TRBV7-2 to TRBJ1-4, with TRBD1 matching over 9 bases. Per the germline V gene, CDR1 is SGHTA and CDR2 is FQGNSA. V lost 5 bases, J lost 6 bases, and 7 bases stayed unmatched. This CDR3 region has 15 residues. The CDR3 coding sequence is TGTGCCAGCAGCCCGGGACAGGGATTTTATGAAAAACTGTTTTTT. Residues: CASSPGQGFYEKLFF.

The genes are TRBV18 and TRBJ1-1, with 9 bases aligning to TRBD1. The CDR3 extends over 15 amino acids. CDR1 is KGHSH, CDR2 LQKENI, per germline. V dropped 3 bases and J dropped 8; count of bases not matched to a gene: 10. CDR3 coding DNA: TGTGCCAGCTCACCCGTCCCGGGACAGGGACTAGAAGCTTTCTTT. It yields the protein CASSPVPGQGLEAFF.

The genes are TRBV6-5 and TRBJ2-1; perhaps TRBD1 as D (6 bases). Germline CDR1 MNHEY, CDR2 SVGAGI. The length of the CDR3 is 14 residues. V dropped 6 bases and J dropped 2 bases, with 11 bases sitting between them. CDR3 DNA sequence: TGTGCCAGCAGAGACAGGAGTACCTACAATGAGCAGTTCTTC. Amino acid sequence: CASRDRSTYNEQFF.

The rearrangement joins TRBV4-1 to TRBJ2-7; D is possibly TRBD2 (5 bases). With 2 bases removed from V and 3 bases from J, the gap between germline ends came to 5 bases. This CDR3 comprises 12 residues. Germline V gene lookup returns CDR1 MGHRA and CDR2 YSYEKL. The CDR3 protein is CASSQSGYEQYF. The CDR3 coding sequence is TGCGCCAGCAGCCAAAGCGGCTACGAGCAGTACTTC.

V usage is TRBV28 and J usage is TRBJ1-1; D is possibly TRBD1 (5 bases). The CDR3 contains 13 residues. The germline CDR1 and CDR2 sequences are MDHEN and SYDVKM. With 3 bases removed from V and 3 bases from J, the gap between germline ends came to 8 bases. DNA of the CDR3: TGTGCCAGCAGTTTTCGGGGGTACACTGAAGCTTTCTTT. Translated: CASSFRGYTEAFF.

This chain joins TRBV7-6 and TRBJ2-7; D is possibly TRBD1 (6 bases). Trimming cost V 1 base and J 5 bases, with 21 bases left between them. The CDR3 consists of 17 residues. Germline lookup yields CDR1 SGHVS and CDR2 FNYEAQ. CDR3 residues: CASSLGALRGQANEQYF. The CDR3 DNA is TGTGCCAGCAGCTTAGGGGCCCTCAGGGGCCAAGCTAACGAGCAGTACTTC. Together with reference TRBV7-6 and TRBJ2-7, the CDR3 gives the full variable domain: GAGVSQSPRYKVTKRGQDVALRCDPISGHVSLYWYRQALGQGPEFLTYFNYEAQQDKSGLPNDRFSAERPEGSISTLTIQRTEQRDSAMYRCASSLGALRGQANEQYFGPGTRLTVT.

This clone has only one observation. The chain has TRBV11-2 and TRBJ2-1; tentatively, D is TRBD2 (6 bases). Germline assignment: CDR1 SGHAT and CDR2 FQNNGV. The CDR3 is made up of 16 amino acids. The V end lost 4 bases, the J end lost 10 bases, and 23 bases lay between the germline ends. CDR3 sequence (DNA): TGTGCCAGCAGCTCACTCCAGGCGGAGGGGAGGACGGAGCAGTTCTTC. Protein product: CASSSLQAEGRTEQFF. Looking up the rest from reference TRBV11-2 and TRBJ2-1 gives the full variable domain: EAGVAQSPRYKIIEKRQSVAFWCNPISGHATLYWYQQILGQGPKLLIQFQNNGVVDDSQLPKDRFSAERLKGVDSTLKIQPAKLEDSAVYLCASSSLQAEGRTEQFFGPGTRLTVL.

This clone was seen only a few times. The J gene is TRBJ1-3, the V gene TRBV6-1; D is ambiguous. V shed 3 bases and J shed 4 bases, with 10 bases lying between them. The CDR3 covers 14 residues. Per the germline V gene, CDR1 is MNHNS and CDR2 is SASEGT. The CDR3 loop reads CASSEPVQGNTIYF. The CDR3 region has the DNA TGTGCCAGCAGTGAGCCCGTTCAGGGAAACACCATATATTTT.

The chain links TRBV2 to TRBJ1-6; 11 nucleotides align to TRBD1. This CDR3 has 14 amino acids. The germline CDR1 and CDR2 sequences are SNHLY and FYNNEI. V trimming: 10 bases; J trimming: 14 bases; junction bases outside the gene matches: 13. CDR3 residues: CATLIGTGGDTLHF. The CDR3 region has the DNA TGTGCCACCTTAATCGGGACAGGGGGAGACACCCTCCACTTT.

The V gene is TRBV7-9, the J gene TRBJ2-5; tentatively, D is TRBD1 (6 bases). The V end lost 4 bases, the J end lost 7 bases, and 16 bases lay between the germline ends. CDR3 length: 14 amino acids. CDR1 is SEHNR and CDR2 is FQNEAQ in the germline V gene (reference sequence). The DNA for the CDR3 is TGTGCCAGCAGCTCTTCCAGGGGTTCTTGGACCCAGTACTTC. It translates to CASSSSRGSWTQYF. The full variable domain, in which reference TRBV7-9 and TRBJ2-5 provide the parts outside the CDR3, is DTGVSQNPRHKITKRGQNVTFRCDPISEHNRLYWYRQTLGQGPEFLTYFQNEAQLEKSRLLSDRFSAERPKGSFSTLEIQRTEQGDSAMYLCASSSSRGSWTQYFGPGTRLLVL.

For the CDR3, the DNA is TGTGCCAGCAGCGTAGGCGGGCGTTGGGACATTCAGTACTTC. Translation: CASSVGGRWDIQYF. The V call is TRBV7-6, the J call TRBJ2-4; D is possibly TRBD2 (5 bases). The CDR3 is 14 amino acids. With 5 bases removed from V and 8 bases from J, the gap between germline ends came to 16 bases. Germline CDR1 is SGHVS and CDR2 is FNYEAQ.